The 8 T cell receptor beta chains below come from one sample, sequenced in a study of early T cells in non-severe SARS-CoV-2 infection. TCRdb fed the 5' RACE reads into MiXCR, producing one record per CDR3 protein. The repertoire holds about 26,000 distinct CDR3 sequences, with about 4.2% as singletons. Sequencing used whole blood. The receptors were sampled from an adult who was a healthcare worker with PCR-confirmed SARS-CoV-2 infection or an uninfected control (not recorded which).

There are many counts of this clonotype. The chain has TRBV19 and TRBJ2-5, with D possibly being TRBD2 (5 bases). Germline V gives CDR1 LNHDA, CDR2 SQIVND (reference sequence). The length of the CDR3 is 12 residues. The V gene lost 5 bases and the J gene lost 7 bases, with 11 bases spanning the gap. The chain's CDR3 is CASSPSGGTQYF. CDR3 DNA sequence: TGTGCCAGTAGTCCATCTGGAGGGACCCAGTACTTC.

Many counts were recorded for this clonotype. The chain employs TRBV11-2 and TRBJ2-2, with D possibly being TRBD1 (6 bases). Germline V gene sequence: CDR1 SGHAT, CDR2 FQNNGV. The CDR3 is 14 amino acids. Trimming removed 5 bases at V and 7 bases at J, with 14 bases between. The CDR3 bases are TGTGCCAGCAGCCTCAGTACAGGGAACGGGGAGCTGTTTTTT. Amino acids: CASSLSTGNGELFF.

Many counts were recorded for this clonotype. V and J are TRBV20-1 and TRBJ1-5; no reliable D call. CDR1 DFQATT and CDR2 SNEGSKA come from the germline V gene (reference sequence). The V and J ends lost 3 bases and 1 base respectively, with 7 bases between them. The CDR3 covers 13 residues. The CDR3 sequence is CSASTISNQPQHF. The DNA for the CDR3 is TGCAGTGCTAGCACAATAAGCAATCAGCCCCAGCATTTT.

This clonotype was seen more than once but under ten times. V is TRBV10-2 and J is TRBJ2-1; 9 bases fit TRBD1. Germline values: CDR1 WSHSY, CDR2 SAAADI. The CDR3 contains 15 residues. With 7 bases clipped from V and 4 bases from J, the junction kept 8 bases outside the gene matches. CDR3 amino acids: CASIATGQGYNEQFF. The CDR3 nucleotides read TGCGCCAGCATCGCAACGGGACAGGGATACAATGAGCAGTTCTTC.

The sample holds many counts of this clonotype. V and J are TRBV28 and TRBJ1-2, with D tentatively TRBD1 (5 bases). V lost 2 bases and J lost 8, with 9 bases in between. Germline V lookup: CDR1 MDHEN, CDR2 SYDVKM. This CDR3 has 12 residues. CDR3 protein: CASSLTGGGYTF. In DNA form, the CDR3 reads TGTGCCAGCAGTTTAACAGGAGGGGGCTACACCTTC.

This clonotype has ten or more counts. This rearrangement joins TRBV5-1 to TRBJ2-3; 7 nucleotides agree with TRBD2. The CDR3 contains 15 residues. Germline assignment: CDR1 SGHRS and CDR2 YFSETQ. With 4 bases clipped from V and 2 bases from J, the junction kept 7 bases outside the gene matches. Written as DNA, the CDR3 is TGCGCCAGCAGCGTATCTAGCGGATTCACAGATACGCAGTATTTT. It is translated as CASSVSSGFTDTQYF.

A few counts support this clonotype. The J gene is TRBJ1-1, the V gene TRBV4-2; possibly TRBD1 for D (6 bases). V lost 0 bases, J lost 6 bases, and 11 bases lay in between. The CDR3 loop spans 14 amino acids. CDR1 is LGHNA, CDR2 YNFKEQ, per germline. Written as DNA, the CDR3 is TGTGCCAGCAGCCAAGATGCAGGGGTACCTGAAGCTTTCTTT. It specifies CASSQDAGVPEAFF.

This chain uses TRBV5-1 with TRBJ2-1; 8 positions agree with TRBD2. Germline assignment: CDR1 SGHRS and CDR2 YFSETQ. This CDR3 has 16 amino acids. The ends lost 1 base at V and 8 bases at J; junction bases unmatched: 11. The CDR3 is CASSLSWSSGRDEQFF. For the CDR3, the DNA is TGCGCCAGCAGCTTGTCCTGGTCTAGCGGGCGCGATGAGCAGTTCTTC. Full variable domain (remainder filled in from reference TRBV5-1 and TRBJ2-1): KAGVTQTPRYLIKTRGQQVTLSCSPISGHRSVSWYQQTPGQGLQFLFEYFSETQRNKGNFPGRFSGRQFSNSRSEMNVSTLELGDSALYLCASSLSWSSGRDEQFFGPGTRLTVL.